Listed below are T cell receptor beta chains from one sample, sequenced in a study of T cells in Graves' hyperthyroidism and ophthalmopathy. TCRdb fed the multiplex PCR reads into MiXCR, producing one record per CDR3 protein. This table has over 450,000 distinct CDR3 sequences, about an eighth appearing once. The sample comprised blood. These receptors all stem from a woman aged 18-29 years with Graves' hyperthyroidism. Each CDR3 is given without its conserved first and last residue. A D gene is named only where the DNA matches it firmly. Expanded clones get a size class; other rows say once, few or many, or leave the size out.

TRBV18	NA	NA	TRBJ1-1	ASSPNAAGQSNTEAF
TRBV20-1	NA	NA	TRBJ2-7	SARDISPQSYEQY
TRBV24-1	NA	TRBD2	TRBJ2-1	ATSDQEGLAAYNEQF
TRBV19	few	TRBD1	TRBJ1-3	ASSSPGQGRSGNTIY
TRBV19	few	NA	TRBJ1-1	ASSTRDMNTEAF
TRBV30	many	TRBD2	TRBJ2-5	AWWGAGGPETQY
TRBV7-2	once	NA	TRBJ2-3	ASSLAGGRFTDTQY
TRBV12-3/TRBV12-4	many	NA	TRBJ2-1	ASRGPQTLPSF
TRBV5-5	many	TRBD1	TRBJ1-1	ASSTQGAGTEAF
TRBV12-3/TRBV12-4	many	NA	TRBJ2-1	ASSQGRGGGSLNEQF
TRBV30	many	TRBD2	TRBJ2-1	AWSEGEGQNEQF
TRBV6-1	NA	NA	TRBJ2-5	ASSEFGAQETQY
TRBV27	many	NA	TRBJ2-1	ASSEYNEQF
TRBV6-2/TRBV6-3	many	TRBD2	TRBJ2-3	ASSSTGGPRTDTQY
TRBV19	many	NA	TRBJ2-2	ASLKGGTPGRTGELF
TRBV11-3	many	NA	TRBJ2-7	ASQEGATQSYEQY
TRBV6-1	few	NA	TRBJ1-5	ASSERQGTQPQH
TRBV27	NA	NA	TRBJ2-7	ASSSDIGAGSYEQY
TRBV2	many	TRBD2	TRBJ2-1	ASNPLAGEGNEQF
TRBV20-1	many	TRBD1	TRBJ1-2	SARRFGTDYGYT
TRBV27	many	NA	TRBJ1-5	ASSPRASPSNQPQH
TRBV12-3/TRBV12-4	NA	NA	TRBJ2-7	ASSFGVWGTYEQY
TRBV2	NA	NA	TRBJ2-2	GSSTGPNTGELF
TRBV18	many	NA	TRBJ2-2	ASSPVNGGGHTGELF
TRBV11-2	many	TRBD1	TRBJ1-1	ASSLDEPGQGKTEAF
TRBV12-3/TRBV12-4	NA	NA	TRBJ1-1	ASSSGPPSEAF
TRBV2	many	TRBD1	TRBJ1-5	ASGGTGGPWGNQPQH
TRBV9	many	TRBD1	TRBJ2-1	ASSGALGGVQGSYNEQF
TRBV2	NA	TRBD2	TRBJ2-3	ATKPREAGAVTDTQY
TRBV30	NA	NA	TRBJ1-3	AWSGAAGNTIY
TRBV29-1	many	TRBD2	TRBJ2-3	SGSGRLIDTQY
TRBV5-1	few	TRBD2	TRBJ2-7	ASSYRLASSYEQY
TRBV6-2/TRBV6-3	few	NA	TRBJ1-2	ASSSRDANYGYT
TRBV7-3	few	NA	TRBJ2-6	ASSSSTSGANVLT
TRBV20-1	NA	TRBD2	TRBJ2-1	SAMTSGRIYEQF
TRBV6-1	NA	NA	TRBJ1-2	ASKPTDLYGYT
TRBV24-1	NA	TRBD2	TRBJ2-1	ATSDRGQGLAGGPMHEQF
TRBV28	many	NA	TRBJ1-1	ASSSAGVEGSEAF
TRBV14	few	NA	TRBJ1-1	ASSQDRHSEAF
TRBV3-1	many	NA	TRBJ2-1	ASSSYLSSYNEQF
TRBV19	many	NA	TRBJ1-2	ASTPAGGTNYGYT